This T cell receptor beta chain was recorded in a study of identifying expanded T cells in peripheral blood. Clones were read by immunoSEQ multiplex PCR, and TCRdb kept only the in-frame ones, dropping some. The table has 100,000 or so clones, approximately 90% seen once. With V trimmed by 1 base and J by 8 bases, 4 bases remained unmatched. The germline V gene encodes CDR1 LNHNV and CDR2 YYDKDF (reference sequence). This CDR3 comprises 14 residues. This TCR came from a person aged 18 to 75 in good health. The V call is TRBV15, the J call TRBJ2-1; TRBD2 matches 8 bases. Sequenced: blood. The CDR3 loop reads CATSRAGGWDEQFF. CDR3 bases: TGTGCCACCAGCAGAGCGGGGGGGTGGGATGAGCAGTTCTTC.